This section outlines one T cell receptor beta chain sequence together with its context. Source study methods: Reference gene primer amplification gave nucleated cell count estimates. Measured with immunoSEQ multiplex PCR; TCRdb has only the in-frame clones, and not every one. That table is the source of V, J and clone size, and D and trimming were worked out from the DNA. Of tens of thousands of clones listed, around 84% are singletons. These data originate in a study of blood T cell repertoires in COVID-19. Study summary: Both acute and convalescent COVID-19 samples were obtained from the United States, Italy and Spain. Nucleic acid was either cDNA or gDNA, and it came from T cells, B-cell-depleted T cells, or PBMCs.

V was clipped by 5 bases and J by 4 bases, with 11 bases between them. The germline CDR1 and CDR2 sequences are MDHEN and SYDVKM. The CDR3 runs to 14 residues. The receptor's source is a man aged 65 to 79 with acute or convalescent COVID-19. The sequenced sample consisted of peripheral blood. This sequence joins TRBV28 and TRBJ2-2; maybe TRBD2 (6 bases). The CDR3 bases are TGTGCCAGCAGTCCCGGGACTGGCACCGGGGAGCTGTTTTTT. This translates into CASSPGTGTGELFF.